Shown below are 27 T cell receptor beta chains from a single sample sequenced in a study of CD8+ T cells in alopecia areata. Once RNA had been extracted, it was reverse transcribed into cDNA to act as the sequencing template. TCRdb's copy holds only in-frame clones and misses some; the assay was immunoSEQ multiplex PCR. Here the sample spans roughly 250,000 clones, 50% to 75% being singletons. Treatment of the sample: oral pan-JAK inhibitor, 5-10 mg twice daily. The sample was CD4+ T cells sorted from blood, taken around week 53, from a patient treated with tofacitinib. Receptor source: a human donor with alopecia areata.

The V gene is TRBV6-5, the J gene TRBJ1-5; D is unclear. The V end was cut by 6 bases, the J end by 1 base, with 7 bases between. Germline values: CDR1 MNHEY, CDR2 SVGAGI. The length of the CDR3 is 13 residues. CDR3 nucleotides: TGTGCCAGCAGGGAGAGGAGCAATCAGCCCCAGCATTTT. It yields the protein CASRERSNQPQHF.

The J gene is TRBJ2-3, the V gene TRBV5-1; D unclear. The CDR3 has 14 amino acids. The ends were cut back, 4 bases at V and 5 bases at J, with 14 bases in the middle. From germline, CDR1 is SGHRS and CDR2 YFSETQ. CDR3 loop: CASSVLEQGDTQYF. The DNA of the CDR3 is TGCGCCAGCAGCGTATTAGAGCAAGGAGATACGCAGTATTTT.

This clone was counted between two and nine times. The rearrangement joins TRBV29-1 to TRBJ2-3; TRBD1 matches at 8 bases. V lost 5 bases, J lost 1 base, and 2 bases stayed unmatched. This CDR3 region has 13 residues. CDR1 SQVTM and CDR2 ANQGSEA come from the germline V gene. CDR3 sequence reads: CSVSRGRTDTQYF. As DNA, the CDR3 is TGCAGCGTTTCCAGGGGGCGCACAGATACGCAGTATTTT.

This clone was observed once. J is TRBJ1-5 and V is TRBV7-2; TRBD1 aligns across 7 bases. Germline V gives CDR1 SGHTA, CDR2 FQGNSA. The J segment lost 0 bases and the V segment lost 4 bases, leaving 9 bases of the junction unmatched. CDR3 length: 17 amino acids. CDR3 region: CASSSGTAFYSNQPQHF. Here the CDR3 DNA reads TGTGCCAGCAGCTCCGGGACAGCCTTTTATAGCAATCAGCCCCAGCATTTT.

On this clone itself: Other DNA variants within this sample encode the same CDR3. The rearrangement links TRBV30 to TRBJ2-2, with D hard to call. Germline V gene data show CDR1 as GTSNPN and CDR2 as SVGIG (reference sequence). CDR3 length equals 13 residues. V lost 1 base to trimming and J lost 2 bases, with 5 bases between them. CDR3: CAWSGSNTGELFF. The CDR3 DNA follows: TGTGCCTGGAGTGGGTCCAACACCGGGGAGCTGTTTTTT.

The chain employs TRBV6-5 and TRBJ1-4, with D unclear. V was pared by 5 bases and J by 5 bases, with 12 bases between. The CDR3 consists of 14 residues. Germline V CDR1 and CDR2: MNHEY, SVGAGI. The CDR3 nucleotides read TGTGCCAGCAGTGAAGAACTTCCCAATGAAAAACTGTTTTTT. Translated: CASSEELPNEKLFF.

The chain couples TRBV2 to TRBJ2-5; D is possibly TRBD1 (5 bases). Deletions cut 4 bases from V and 2 bases from J, with 5 bases between. From germline, CDR1 is SNHLY and CDR2 FYNNEI. The CDR3 runs 12 residues. Written as DNA, the CDR3 is TGTGCCAGCAGTGGACAGCAAGAGACCCAGTACTTC. As protein: CASSGQQETQYF. Complete variable domain (other parts from reference TRBV2 and TRBJ2-5): EPEVTQTPSHQVTQMGQEVILRCVPISNHLYFYWYRQILGQKVEFLVSFYNNEISEKSEIFDDQFSVERPDGSNFTLKIRSTKLEDSAMYFCASSGQQETQYFGPGTRLLVL.

This clone was counted at least ten times. Germline is not matched at one junction end, which may reflect a read error. The gene calls are TRBV7-7 and TRBJ2-1, with 11 bases identical to TRBD2. The CDR3 extends over 17 amino acids. CDR1 and CDR2 from the germline V gene are SSHAT and FNYEAQ (reference sequence). CDR3 in DNA: TGTGCTAGCAGCCCACTTGGGGCTAGCGGGGGGTACAATGAGCAGTTCTTC. The encoded protein is CASSPLGASGGYNEQFF.

The gene calls are TRBV5-6 and TRBJ1-2; D unresolved. The V end was cut by 0 bases, the J end by 5 bases, with 11 bases between. The CDR3 length is 14 residues. Germline CDR1 SGHDT, CDR2 YYEEEE. For the CDR3, the DNA is TGTGCCAGCAGCTTGGACCGCTTTGGATATGGCTACACCTTC. This sequence encodes CASSLDRFGYGYTF.

The rearrangement links TRBV9 to TRBJ2-3; D uncertain. V lost 0 bases and J lost 1, with 3 bases in between. This CDR3 contains 13 residues. Germline assignment: CDR1 SGDLS and CDR2 YYNGEE. The CDR3 bases are TGTGCCAGCAGCGTAGGACGCACAGATACGCAGTATTTT. Its translation: CASSVGRTDTQYF.

V gene TRBV30 combines with J gene TRBJ2-7; D is unresolved. The V gene lost 5 bases and the J gene lost 2 bases, with 16 bases spanning the gap. The germline gives CDR1 GTSNPN, CDR2 SVGIG (reference sequence). This CDR3 is 14 amino acids long. The CDR3 spells CAWLDVGRPYEQYF. As DNA, the CDR3 is TGTGCCTGGTTAGATGTTGGCAGACCCTACGAGCAGTACTTC.

The gene calls are TRBV30 and TRBJ2-3; TRBD2 matches at 10 bases. V lost 4 bases to trimming and J lost 5 bases; unmatched junction nucleotides: 6. Germline lookup yields CDR1 GTSNPN and CDR2 SVGIG (reference sequence). This CDR3 has 14 amino acids. The CDR3 is CAWKPAGGRDTQYF. The CDR3 DNA follows: TGTGCCTGGAAACCAGCGGGGGGGCGAGATACGCAGTATTTT.

V gene TRBV30 combines with J gene TRBJ2-7; D is possibly TRBD1 (6 bases). Germline values: CDR1 GTSNPN, CDR2 SVGIG (reference sequence). V lost 2 bases and J lost 12, with 17 bases in between. CDR3 length: 12 residues. DNA for the CDR3: TGTGCCTGGAGTCCCTTGACAGGTGTTTCGTACTTC. It codes for CAWSPLTGVSYF.

This clone was observed a few times. The chain couples TRBV9 to TRBJ1-3; TRBD1 is a possible D gene (5 bases). The ends were cut back, 0 bases at V and 0 bases at J, with 13 bases in the middle. Germline lookup yields CDR1 SGDLS and CDR2 YYNGEE. The CDR3 has 17 amino acids. The CDR3, as DNA: TGTGCCAGCAGCGTAGAGTGGGGCAGATCCTCTGGAAACACCATATATTTT. It is translated as CASSVEWGRSSGNTIYF.

The chain is built from TRBV2 and TRBJ1-2, with TRBD1 matching 7 bases. Germline-derived CDR1 and CDR2 are SNHLY and FYNNEI. This CDR3 comprises 15 residues. Unmatched junction bases numbered 10, after V lost 5 bases and J lost 4 bases. CDR3 nucleotides: TGTGCCAGCAGTCCCCCCGCCGGGACAGCCTATGGCTACACCTTC. This sequence encodes CASSPPAGTAYGYTF. Full variable domain (remainder filled in from reference TRBV2 and TRBJ1-2): EPEVTQTPSHQVTQMGQEVILRCVPISNHLYFYWYRQILGQKVEFLVSFYNNEISEKSEIFDDQFSVERPDGSNFTLKIRSTKLEDSAMYFCASSPPAGTAYGYTFGSGTRLTVV.

The chain has TRBV7-6 and TRBJ1-5; 7 nucleotides match TRBD1. This CDR3 is 16 amino acids long. V shed 0 bases and J 6 bases; nucleotides not matched to a gene: 8. Germline CDR1 reads SGHVS; CDR2 reads FNYEAQ. CDR3 sequence reads: CASSLARSGGTQPQHF. The CDR3 nucleotides read TGTGCCAGCAGCTTAGCCCGATCAGGGGGGACTCAGCCCCAGCATTTT.

The V call is TRBV5-6, the J call TRBJ2-3, with a tentative D call TRBD2 (6 bases). This CDR3 has 16 residues. The germline V gene has CDR1 SGHDT and CDR2 YYEEEE. V was cut by 0 bases and J by 0 bases, with 11 bases left in between. The CDR3 spells CASSLGMAGSTDTQYF. DNA for the CDR3: TGTGCCAGCAGCTTGGGTATGGCGGGGAGCACAGATACGCAGTATTTT. Complete variable domain (other parts from reference TRBV5-6 and TRBJ2-3): DAGVTQSPTHLIKTRGQQVTLRCSPKSGHDTVSWYQQALGQGPQFIFQYYEEEERQRGNFPDRFSGHQFPNYSSELNVNALLLGDSALYLCASSLGMAGSTDTQYFGPGTRLTVL.

This clone was detected only a few times. V usage is TRBV13 and J usage is TRBJ2-1, with D possibly being TRBD1 (6 bases). The V gene's germline CDR1 is PRHDT and CDR2 FYEKMQ (reference sequence). The CDR3 consists of 14 residues. V shed 9 bases and J shed 3 bases, with 15 bases lying between them. The CDR3 DNA sequence: TGTGCCAGTTACAGGGCCGGTCTCTACAATGAGCAGTTCTTC. Its protein is CASYRAGLYNEQFF.

V is TRBV5-1 and J is TRBJ1-6, with 8 bases fitting TRBD1. The CDR3 spans 15 residues. V was clipped by 0 bases and J by 8 bases; unmatched bases: 4. Germline CDR1 reads SGHRS; CDR2 reads YFSETQ. CDR3 nucleotide sequence: TGCGCCAGCAGCTTGGAGGGACAGGCCTATTCACCCCTCCACTTT. The encoded protein is CASSLEGQAYSPLHF. The whole variable domain, filled in from reference TRBV5-1 and TRBJ1-6, reads KAGVTQTPRYLIKTRGQQVTLSCSPISGHRSVSWYQQTPGQGLQFLFEYFSETQRNKGNFPGRFSGRQFSNSRSEMNVSTLELGDSALYLCASSLEGQAYSPLHFGNGTRLTVT.

This clone was recorded once. CDR3 sequence (DNA): TGTGCCAGCAGCGTAGCCTCTAACACAGATACGCAGTATTTT. Translated: CASSVASNTDTQYF. The chain is built from TRBV9 and TRBJ2-3; D ambiguous. Deletions cut 0 bases from V and 2 bases from J, with 7 bases between. CDR3 length equals 14 residues. Germline values: CDR1 SGDLS, CDR2 YYNGEE.

The genes are TRBV6-5 and TRBJ2-2; 8 positions match TRBD1. The CDR3 is made up of 16 amino acids. Germline assignment: CDR1 MNHEY and CDR2 SVGAGI. The V segment lost 3 bases and the J segment 6 bases; nucleotides outside the gene matches: 9. In nucleotides, the CDR3 is TGTGCCAGCAGTTATAGGGGCAGGGGGCCGGCCGGGGAGCTGTTTTTT. It is translated as CASSYRGRGPAGELFF.

This rearrangement joins TRBV4-2 to TRBJ2-7, with 10 bases that match TRBD2. In germline, CDR1 is LGHNA, CDR2 YNFKEQ. After removal of 0 bases from V and 6 bases from J, the junction contained 8 bases not matched to a gene. The CDR3 runs to 16 residues. The CDR3 DNA is TGTGCCAGCAGCCAAGAGACTAGCGGGTTTTCTTCCGAGCAGTACTTC. This codes for CASSQETSGFSSEQYF.

J is TRBJ1-6 and V is TRBV30; 8 bases are shared with TRBD1. The germline gives CDR1 GTSNPN, CDR2 SVGIG (reference sequence). The V segment lost 8 bases and the J segment 8 bases; nucleotides outside the gene matches: 5. The CDR3 spans 12 residues. CDR3 DNA: TGTGCCAGCCAGACAGGGGATTCACCCCTCCACTTT. Its translation is CASQTGDSPLHF.

V gene TRBV4-1 combines with J gene TRBJ2-6; the D gene is possibly TRBD1 (6 bases). CDR3 length: 18 amino acids. CDR1 and CDR2 (germline): MGHRA, YSYEKL. Trimming took 0 bases from V and 0 from J, leaving 12 bases between them. The CDR3 sequence: CASSQDGDRSSGANVLTF. The CDR3 DNA reads TGCGCCAGCAGCCAAGATGGAGACAGGTCCTCTGGGGCCAACGTCCTGACTTTC.

CDR3 nucleotides: TGCGCCAGCAGCCAAGATGGGAGGGGCAGCGAGCAGTACTTC. Translating it yields CASSQDGRGSEQYF. The chain carries TRBV4-3 and TRBJ2-7; 7 nucleotides match TRBD2. CDR1 is LGHNA, CDR2 YSLEER, per germline. V dropped 0 bases and J dropped 6; count of bases not matched to a gene: 5. CDR3 size: 14 residues.

This chain joins TRBV4-1 and TRBJ1-5; D is undetermined. Germline CDR1 is MGHRA and CDR2 is YSYEKL. The CDR3 runs to 14 residues. V shed 3 bases and J shed 5 bases, with 11 bases lying between them. CDR3 in DNA: TGCGCCAGCAGCCATCAGGTTCGAGATCAGCCCCAGCATTTT. Its protein product is CASSHQVRDQPQHF.

This clone came up a few times. The rearrangement joins TRBV27 to TRBJ1-1, with D possibly matching TRBD1 (5 bases). Per the germline V gene, CDR1 is MNHEY and CDR2 is SMNVEV (reference sequence). Trimming shortened V by 2 bases and J by 8 bases, and 15 bases separated the two germline ends. The CDR3 has 14 residues. The chain's CDR3 is CASSLATLRGEAFF. CDR3 bases: TGTGCCAGCAGTTTAGCAACATTGCGGGGGGAAGCTTTCTTT.